A selection of T cell receptor beta chains follows, all from one sample in a study of blood T cell repertoires in COVID-19. Libraries were prepared by immunoSEQ multiplex PCR; TCRdb keeps only in-frame clonotypes and omits some of them. Of hundreds of thousands of clones detected, 80% to 95% appear once; the ten largest clones hold 1.5% to 2%. Material for sequencing was PBMCs or T cells enriched from blood (not recorded which). Receptors were obtained from a woman under 30 who had recovered from COVID-19. Both conserved end residues are part of each CDR3.

v_call: TRBV7-3
j_call: TRBJ2-1
cdr3_aa: CASSLVGTSSYNEQFF

v_call: TRBV4-1
j_call: TRBJ2-2
cdr3_aa: CASSQAGNRVTGELFF

v_call: TRBV21-1
j_call: TRBJ2-1
cdr3_aa: CASSDKTSGKRRSDNEQFF

v_call: TRBV27
j_call: TRBJ1-2
cdr3_aa: CASSLRANYGYTF

v_call: TRBV7-3
j_call: TRBJ2-3
cdr3_aa: CASSLGRPRLAGDTDTQYF

v_call: TRBV9
j_call: TRBJ1-5
cdr3_aa: CASSAGGFNQPQHF

v_call: TRBV5-4
j_call: TRBJ1-1
cdr3_aa: CASSPEKGARTEAFF

v_call: TRBV6-5
j_call: TRBJ1-2
cdr3_aa: CASSYSKTLRGYTF

v_call: TRBV10-3
j_call: TRBJ1-2
cdr3_aa: CAISPGTENYGYTF

v_call: TRBV28
j_call: TRBJ1-5
cdr3_aa: CASRASQGTESNQPQHF

v_call: TRBV4-2
j_call: TRBJ1-6
cdr3_aa: CASSQDRARFHSPLHF

v_call: TRBV6-2/TRBV6-3
j_call: TRBJ2-7
cdr3_aa: CASSIGRGRLYEQYF

v_call: TRBV6-5
j_call: TRBJ1-2
cdr3_aa: CASMTGGRNGYTF

v_call: TRBV3-1/TRBV3-2
j_call: TRBJ1-4
cdr3_aa: CASSLYKFSTNEKLFF

v_call: TRBV7-2
j_call: TRBJ2-1
cdr3_aa: CASSLEVLAVGSYNEQFF

v_call: TRBV7-3
j_call: TRBJ2-7
cdr3_aa: CASRGLASYEQYF

v_call: TRBV7-3
j_call: TRBJ2-7
cdr3_aa: CASSPSGEREQYF

v_call: TRBV11-2
j_call: TRBJ1-1
cdr3_aa: CASSLFATGGTEAFF

v_call: TRBV3-1/TRBV3-2
j_call: TRBJ1-2
cdr3_aa: CASSQRLVRDSYGYTF

v_call: TRBV5-1
j_call: TRBJ2-1
cdr3_aa: CASSWARDSRDNEQFF

v_call: TRBV7-2
j_call: TRBJ1-5
cdr3_aa: CASSSAGQRNQPQHF

v_call: TRBV18
j_call: TRBJ1-1
cdr3_aa: CASSRIGGTEAFF

v_call: TRBV18
j_call: TRBJ2-2
cdr3_aa: CASSTSGGTNTGELFF

v_call: TRBV15
j_call: TRBJ2-1
cdr3_aa: CATSKRSSFQFF